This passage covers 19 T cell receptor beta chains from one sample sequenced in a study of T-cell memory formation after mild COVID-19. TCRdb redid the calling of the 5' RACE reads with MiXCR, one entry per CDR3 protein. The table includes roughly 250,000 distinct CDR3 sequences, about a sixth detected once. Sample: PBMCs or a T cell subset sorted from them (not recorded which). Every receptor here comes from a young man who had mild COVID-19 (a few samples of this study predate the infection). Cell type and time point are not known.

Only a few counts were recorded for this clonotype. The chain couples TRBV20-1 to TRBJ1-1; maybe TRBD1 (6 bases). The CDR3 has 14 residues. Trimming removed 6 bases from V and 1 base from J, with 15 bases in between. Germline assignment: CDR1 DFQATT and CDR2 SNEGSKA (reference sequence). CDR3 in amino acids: CSARNQGRNTEAFF. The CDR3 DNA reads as TGCAGTGCCAGGAATCAGGGGAGGAACACTGAAGCTTTCTTT.

DNA of the CDR3: TGTGCCAGCAGTGCCGACGGACAGGGCAATCAGCCCCAGCATTTT. Amino acid sequence: CASSADGQGNQPQHF. The chain employs TRBV28 and TRBJ1-5; TRBD1 aligns across 7 bases. The CDR3 is 15 residues long. Germline CDR1 is MDHEN and CDR2 is SYDVKM. With V trimmed by 5 bases and J by 2 bases, 6 bases remained unmatched.

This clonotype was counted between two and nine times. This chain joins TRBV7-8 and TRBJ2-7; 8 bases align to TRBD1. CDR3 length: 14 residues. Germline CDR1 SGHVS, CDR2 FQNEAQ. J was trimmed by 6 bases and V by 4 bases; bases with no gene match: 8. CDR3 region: CASSSDRVVGEQYV. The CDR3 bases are TGTGCCAGCAGCTCGGACAGGGTAGTAGGCGAGCAGTACGTC.

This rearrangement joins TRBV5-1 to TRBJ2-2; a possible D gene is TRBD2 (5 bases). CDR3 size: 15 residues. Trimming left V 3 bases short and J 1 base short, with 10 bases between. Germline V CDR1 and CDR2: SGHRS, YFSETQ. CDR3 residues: CASSSGGGNTGELFF. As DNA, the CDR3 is TGCGCCAGCAGCTCTGGAGGAGGGAACACCGGGGAGCTGTTTTTT.

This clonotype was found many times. CDR3 region: CASSFVTGELFF. The CDR3 bases are TGTGCCAGCAGTTTCGTCACCGGGGAGCTGTTTTTT. This chain links TRBV12-3 or TRBV12-4 with TRBJ2-2; D remains ambiguous. Trimming stripped 3 bases from V and 4 bases from J, with 3 bases between. The CDR3 loop spans 12 amino acids.

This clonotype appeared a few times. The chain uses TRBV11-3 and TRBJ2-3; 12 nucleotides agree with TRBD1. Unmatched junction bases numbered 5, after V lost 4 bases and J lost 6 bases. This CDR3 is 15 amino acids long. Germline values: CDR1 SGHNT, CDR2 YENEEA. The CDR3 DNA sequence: TGTGCCAGCAGCTCCCGGGACAGGGGGCGGGATACGCAGTATTTT. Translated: CASSSRDRGRDTQYF.

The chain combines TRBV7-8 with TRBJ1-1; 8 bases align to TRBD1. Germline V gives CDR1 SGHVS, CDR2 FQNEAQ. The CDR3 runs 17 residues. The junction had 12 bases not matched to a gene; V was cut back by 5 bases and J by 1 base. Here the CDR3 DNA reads TGTGCCAGCAGCCCAGTACCGGGACAGGCAAAGAACACTGAAGCTTTCTTT. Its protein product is CASSPVPGQAKNTEAFF.

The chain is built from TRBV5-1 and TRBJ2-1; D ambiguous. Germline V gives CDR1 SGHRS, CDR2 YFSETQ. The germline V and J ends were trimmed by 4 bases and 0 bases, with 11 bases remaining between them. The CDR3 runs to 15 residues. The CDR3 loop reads CASSLGMGSYNEQFF. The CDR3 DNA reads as TGCGCCAGCAGCCTCGGAATGGGCTCCTACAATGAGCAGTTCTTC.

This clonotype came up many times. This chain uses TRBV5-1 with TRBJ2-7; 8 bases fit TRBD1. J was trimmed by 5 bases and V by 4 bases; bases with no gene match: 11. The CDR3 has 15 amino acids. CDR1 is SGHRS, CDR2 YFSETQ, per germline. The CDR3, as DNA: TGCGCCAGCAGCACAGGGGGGACTTCTCCCCACGAGCAGTACTTC. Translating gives CASSTGGTSPHEQYF.

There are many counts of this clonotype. CDR3 loop: CASSLRDYTQYF. In nucleotides, the CDR3 is TGTGCCAGCAGCTTGCGGGACTATACGCAGTATTTT. J is TRBJ2-3 and V is TRBV5-6; D is perhaps TRBD2 (6 bases). Germline V gene lookup returns CDR1 SGHDT and CDR2 YYEEEE. The CDR3 loop spans 12 amino acids. Deletions cut 1 base from V and 7 bases from J, with 7 bases between.

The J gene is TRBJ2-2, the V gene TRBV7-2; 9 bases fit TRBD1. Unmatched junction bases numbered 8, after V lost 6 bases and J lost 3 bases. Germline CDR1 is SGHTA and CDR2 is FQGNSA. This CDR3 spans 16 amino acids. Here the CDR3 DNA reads TGTGCCAGCAGACCACAGGGGGCAGTGGACACCGGGGAGCTGTTTTTT. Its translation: CASRPQGAVDTGELFF.

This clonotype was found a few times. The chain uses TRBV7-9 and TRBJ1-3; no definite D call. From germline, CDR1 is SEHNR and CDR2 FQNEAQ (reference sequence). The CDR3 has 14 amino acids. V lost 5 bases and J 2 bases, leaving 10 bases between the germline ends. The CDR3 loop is CASSRFDPGNTIYF. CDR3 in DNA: TGTGCCAGCAGCCGGTTCGATCCTGGAAACACCATATATTTT.

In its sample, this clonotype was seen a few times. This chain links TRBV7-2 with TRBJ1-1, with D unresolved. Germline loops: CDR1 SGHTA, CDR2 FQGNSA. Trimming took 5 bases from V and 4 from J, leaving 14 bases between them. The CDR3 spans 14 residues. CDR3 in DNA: TGTGCCAGCAGCCGAAAAACCGGGGTCACTGAAGCTTTCTTT. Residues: CASSRKTGVTEAFF.

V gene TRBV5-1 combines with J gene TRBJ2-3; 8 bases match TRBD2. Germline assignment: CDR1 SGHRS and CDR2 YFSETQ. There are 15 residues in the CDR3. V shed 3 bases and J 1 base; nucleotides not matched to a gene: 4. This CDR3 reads CASSSWRGGTDTQYF. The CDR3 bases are TGCGCCAGCAGCTCCTGGCGGGGGGGCACAGATACGCAGTATTTT.

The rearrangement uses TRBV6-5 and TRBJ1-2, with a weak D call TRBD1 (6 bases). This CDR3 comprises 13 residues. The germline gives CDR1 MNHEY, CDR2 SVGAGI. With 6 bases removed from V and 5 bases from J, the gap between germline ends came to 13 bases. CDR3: CASSNGGVYGYTF. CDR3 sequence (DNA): TGTGCCAGCAGCAACGGGGGCGTATATGGCTACACCTTC.

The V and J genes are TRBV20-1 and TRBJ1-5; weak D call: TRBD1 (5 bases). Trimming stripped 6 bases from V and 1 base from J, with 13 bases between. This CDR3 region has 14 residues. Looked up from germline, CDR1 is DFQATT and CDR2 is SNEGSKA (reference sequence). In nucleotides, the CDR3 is TGCAGTGCCCAAATCCGGGACAGCAATCAGCCCCAGCATTTT. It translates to CSAQIRDSNQPQHF.

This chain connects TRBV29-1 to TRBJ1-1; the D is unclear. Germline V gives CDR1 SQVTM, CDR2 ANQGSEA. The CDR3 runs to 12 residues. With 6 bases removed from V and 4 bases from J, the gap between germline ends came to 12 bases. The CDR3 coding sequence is TGCAGCGTGCTCACAGTTCCCACTGAAGCTTTCTTT. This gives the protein CSVLTVPTEAFF.

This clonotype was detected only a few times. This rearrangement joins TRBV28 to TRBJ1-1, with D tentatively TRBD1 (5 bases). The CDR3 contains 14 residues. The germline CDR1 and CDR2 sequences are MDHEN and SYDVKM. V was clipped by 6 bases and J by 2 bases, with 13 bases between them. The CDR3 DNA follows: TGTGCCAGCAGCCGGGGGTCAGCTAACACTGAAGCTTTCTTT. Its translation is CASSRGSANTEAFF.

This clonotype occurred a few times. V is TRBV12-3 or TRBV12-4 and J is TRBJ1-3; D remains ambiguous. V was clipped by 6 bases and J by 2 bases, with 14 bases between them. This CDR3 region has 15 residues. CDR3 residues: CASSPGSGTGNTIYF. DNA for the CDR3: TGTGCCAGCAGCCCCGGTTCGGGTACTGGAAACACCATATATTTT.